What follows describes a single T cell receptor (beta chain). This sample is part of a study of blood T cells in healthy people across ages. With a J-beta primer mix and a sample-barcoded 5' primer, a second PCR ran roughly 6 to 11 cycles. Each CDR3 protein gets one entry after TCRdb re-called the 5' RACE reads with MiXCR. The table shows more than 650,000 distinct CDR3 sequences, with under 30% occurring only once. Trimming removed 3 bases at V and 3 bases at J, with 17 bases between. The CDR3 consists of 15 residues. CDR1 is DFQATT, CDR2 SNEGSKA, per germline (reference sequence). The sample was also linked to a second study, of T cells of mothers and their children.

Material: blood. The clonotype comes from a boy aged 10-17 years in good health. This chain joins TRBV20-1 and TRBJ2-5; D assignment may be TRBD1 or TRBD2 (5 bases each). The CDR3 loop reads CSASLPGAREETQYF. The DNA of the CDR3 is TGCAGTGCTAGCCTTCCCGGGGCTAGGGAAGAGACCCAGTACTTC.